The 24 T cell receptor beta chains presented below share a single source sample, sequenced in a study of T cells in Graves' hyperthyroidism and ophthalmopathy. Template material for amplifying TCR beta CDR3 regions consisted of RNA transcripts. HTBI primers were employed in a first-round RT-PCR of the TCR CDR3. From the multiplex PCR reads, TCRdb called clonotypes with MiXCR, one entry per CDR3 protein. The sample shows around 620,000 distinct CDR3 sequences, about 16% of them seen only once. The sequenced material came from blood. The receptors derive from a woman in her twenties or thirties with Graves' hyperthyroidism.

This clonotype was found a few times. The rearrangement links TRBV30 to TRBJ2-7; the match to TRBD2 covers 7 bases. The J segment lost 4 bases and the V segment lost 4 bases, leaving 4 bases of the junction unmatched. CDR3 length: 12 amino acids. CDR1 and CDR2 from the germline V gene are GTSNPN and SVGIG (reference sequence). This CDR3 reads CAWTSGPYEQYF. The CDR3, as DNA: TGTGCCTGGACTAGCGGCCCGTACGAGCAGTACTTC. The full variable domain, with the rest looked up from reference TRBV30 and TRBJ2-7, is SQTIHQWPATLVQPVGSPLSLECTVEGTSNPNLYWYRQAAGRGLQLLFYSVGIGQISSEVPQNLSASRPQDRQFILSSKKLLLSDSGFYLCAWTSGPYEQYFGPGTRLTVT.

This clonotype was seen only a few times. This chain uses TRBV6-1 with TRBJ2-3; TRBD2 agrees at 8 bases. The CDR3 loop spans 14 amino acids. Looked up from germline, CDR1 is MNHNS and CDR2 is SASEGT. With V trimmed by 7 bases and J by 8 bases, 11 bases remained unmatched. CDR3 bases: TGTGCCAGCATGAACGGGAGGGTCCCGGGTACGCAGTATTTT. Translation: CASMNGRVPGTQYF.

This clonotype appeared once. The chain combines TRBV6-1 with TRBJ1-4, with D perhaps matching TRBD1 (5 bases). V was trimmed by 7 bases and J by 5 bases, leaving 17 bases between them. Germline V gene data show CDR1 as MNHNS and CDR2 as SASEGT. This CDR3 comprises 15 residues. In nucleotides, the CDR3 is TGTGCCAGCATTCCCGACAACGGGGGAAATGAAAAACTGTTTTTT. It translates to CASIPDNGGNEKLFF.

In this sample, this clonotype turned up a few times. Here the CDR3 reads CASSPDIQPQHF. Written as DNA, the CDR3 is TGTGCCAGTAGCCCGGACATTCAGCCCCAGCATTTT. V usage is TRBV19 and J usage is TRBJ1-5; D is possibly TRBD1 (5 bases). This CDR3 is 12 amino acids long. Germline V CDR1 and CDR2: LNHDA, SQIVND (reference sequence). The ends were cut back, 6 bases at V and 6 bases at J, with 9 bases in the middle. The full variable domain, with the rest looked up from reference TRBV19 and TRBJ1-5, is DGGITQSPKYLFRKEGQNVTLSCEQNLNHDAMYWYRQDPGQGLRLIYYSQIVNDFQKGDIAEGYSVSREKKESFPLTVTSAQKNPTAFYLCASSPDIQPQHFGDGTRLSIL.

The rearrangement links TRBV7-2 to TRBJ2-2; D gene ambiguous. CDR3 length equals 16 residues. V dropped 2 bases and J dropped 7 bases, with 17 bases sitting between them. CDR1 is SGHTA, CDR2 FQGNSA, per germline. CDR3 residues: CASSLNLGAIGGELFF. The CDR3 DNA follows: TGTGCCAGCAGCTTAAATTTAGGAGCGATCGGCGGGGAGCTGTTTTTT.

CDR3 DNA: TGTGCCAGCAGTCAAGGACAGGGAAAAGCCAAAAACATTCAGTACTTC. It codes for CASSQGQGKAKNIQYF. J is TRBJ2-4 and V is TRBV12-3 or TRBV12-4, with 8 bases matching TRBD1. CDR3 size: 16 residues. The V gene end was trimmed by 5 bases and the J gene end by 0 bases; junction bases not matched to a gene: 6.

There are a few counts of this clonotype. The V gene is TRBV7-9, the J gene TRBJ1-2; weak D call: TRBD1 (5 bases). V lost 1 base and J lost 8, with 11 bases in between. CDR1 is SEHNR, CDR2 FQNEAQ, per germline (reference sequence). The CDR3 extends over 13 amino acids. The CDR3 loop reads CASSLEGGEGYTF. CDR3 nucleotides: TGTGCCAGCAGCTTAGAAGGAGGGGAAGGCTACACCTTC.

The chain recombines TRBV12-3 or TRBV12-4 with TRBJ2-1, with TRBD2 as a possible D gene (5 bases). CDR3 length: 15 residues. Trimming cost V 4 bases and J 8 bases, with 18 bases left between them. CDR3 sequence reads: CASSSRTTPGDEQFF. DNA for the CDR3: TGTGCCAGCAGTTCCCGAACAACACCCGGGGATGAGCAGTTCTTC.

This clonotype has just a few counts. V gene TRBV20-1 combines with J gene TRBJ2-3; D is unresolved. In germline, CDR1 is DFQATT, CDR2 SNEGSKA (reference sequence). The CDR3 contains 14 residues. CDR3: CSIARMRSTDTQYF. DNA of the CDR3: TGCAGCATTGCTAGAATGCGGAGCACAGATACGCAGTATTTT.

V usage is TRBV30 and J usage is TRBJ1-5, with TRBD1 matching 9 bases. Germline CDR1 is GTSNPN and CDR2 is SVGIG (reference sequence). The length of the CDR3 is 14 residues. Trimming took 2 bases from V and 4 from J; bases not matched to a gene: 3. CDR3 protein: CAWSWGTGNQPQHF. CDR3 in DNA: TGTGCCTGGAGTTGGGGGACAGGGAATCAGCCCCAGCATTTT. Complete variable domain (other parts from reference TRBV30 and TRBJ1-5): SQTIHQWPATLVQPVGSPLSLECTVEGTSNPNLYWYRQAAGRGLQLLFYSVGIGQISSEVPQNLSASRPQDRQFILSSKKLLLSDSGFYLCAWSWGTGNQPQHFGDGTRLSIL.

There are many counts of this clonotype. V is TRBV7-2 and J is TRBJ2-1; 7 bases map to TRBD2. J was trimmed by 0 bases and V by 0 bases; bases with no gene match: 20. This CDR3 spans 22 amino acids. Germline V gene sequence: CDR1 SGHTA, CDR2 FQGNSA. The DNA of the CDR3 is TGTGCCAGCAGCTTAGCGCTCGATCTAGCGGAAGATCAACACCGCTCCTACAATGAGCAGTTCTTC. Translation gives CASSLALDLAEDQHRSYNEQFF.

The chain combines TRBV12-3 or TRBV12-4 with TRBJ2-1; TRBD2 matches 7 bases. The ends lost 3 bases at V and 0 bases at J; junction bases unmatched: 2. The CDR3 extends over 15 amino acids. The CDR3 bases are TGTGCCAGCAGTTTTGCGGGAGCCTCCTACAATGAGCAGTTCTTC. Translating gives CASSFAGASYNEQFF.

This clonotype was seen repeatedly, ten times or more. The J gene is TRBJ2-7, the V gene TRBV20-1, with 8 bases aligning to TRBD2. The J segment lost 10 bases and the V segment lost 1 base, leaving 12 bases of the junction unmatched. The CDR3 has 14 amino acids. CDR1 and CDR2 from the germline V gene are DFQATT and SNEGSKA (reference sequence). This CDR3 reads CSARVPHQLAEQYF. The CDR3 DNA reads TGCAGTGCTAGAGTTCCCCACCAACTAGCGGAACAGTACTTC.

This clonotype was counted between two and nine times. This chain joins TRBV9 and TRBJ2-5; D gene ambiguous. Germline values: CDR1 SGDLS, CDR2 YYNGEE. CDR3 length equals 14 residues. The V gene lost 4 bases and the J gene lost 5 bases, with 15 bases spanning the gap. In DNA form, the CDR3 reads TGTGCCAGCAGCTCCACTGGTCTGGGTGAGACCCAGTACTTC. Protein sequence: CASSSTGLGETQYF.

This clonotype has a count of ten or more. V gene TRBV30 combines with J gene TRBJ1-2, with D uncertain. V lost 3 bases and J 4 bases, leaving 9 bases between the germline ends. Looked up from germline, CDR1 is GTSNPN and CDR2 is SVGIG (reference sequence). This CDR3 has 12 residues. The CDR3 reads CAWSIQVYGYTF. CDR3 nucleotides: TGTGCCTGGAGCATTCAGGTCTATGGCTACACCTTC.

The chain links TRBV29-1 to TRBJ2-2; D is unresolved. The germline V gene has CDR1 SQVTM and CDR2 ANQGSEA. V shed 1 base and J shed 1 base, with 7 bases lying between them. The CDR3 sequence is 14 residues long. CDR3 residues: CSVEAQLNTGELFF. The CDR3 bases are TGCAGCGTTGAAGCCCAGTTGAACACCGGGGAGCTGTTTTTT.

This clonotype was observed a few times. The chain carries TRBV24-1 and TRBJ2-3; D is unclear. Germline V gene lookup returns CDR1 KGHDR and CDR2 SFDVKD. Trimming left V 8 bases short and J 0 bases short, with 5 bases between. This CDR3 has 12 amino acids. The CDR3 loop reads CATKGSTDTQYF. In DNA, the CDR3 is TGTGCCACCAAGGGCAGCACAGATACGCAGTATTTT.

This clonotype was detected a few times. The J gene is TRBJ2-1, the V gene TRBV6-1; 14 nucleotides agree with TRBD2. This CDR3 has 15 amino acids. V lost 8 bases, J lost 6 bases, and 6 bases stayed unmatched. CDR1 is MNHNS and CDR2 is SASEGT in the germline V gene. CDR3 in DNA: TGTGCCAGCGGAATAGGACTAGCGGGGGGCAATGAGCAGTTCTTC. Its protein is CASGIGLAGGNEQFF.

This chain connects TRBV6-5 to TRBJ2-7; 9 bases fit TRBD1. J lost 2 bases, V lost 4 bases, and 6 bases had no gene match. Germline V lookup: CDR1 MNHEY, CDR2 SVGAGI. The length of the CDR3 is 15 residues. CDR3 in amino acids: CASSSGTGLPYEQYF. As DNA, the CDR3 is TGTGCCAGCAGTTCAGGGACAGGGCTTCCCTACGAGCAGTACTTC.

This clonotype was counted many times. The chain's CDR3 is CASRHDGADQETQYF. Written as DNA, the CDR3 is TGTGCCAGCAGGCATGACGGGGCAGACCAAGAGACCCAGTACTTC. V is TRBV11-2 and J is TRBJ2-5; tentatively, D is TRBD1 or TRBD2 (5 bases each). This CDR3 contains 15 residues. V lost 6 bases and J lost 0, with 14 bases in between. Germline assignment: CDR1 SGHAT and CDR2 FQNNGV.

This chain uses TRBV28 with TRBJ1-2, with a tentative D call TRBD1 (6 bases). The ends were cut back, 4 bases at V and 4 bases at J, with 19 bases in the middle. The CDR3 runs 16 residues. Germline V gene lookup returns CDR1 MDHEN and CDR2 SYDVKM. CDR3 region: CASSSPYRQATYGYTF. CDR3 coding DNA: TGTGCCAGCAGTTCCCCTTACCGACAGGCTACCTATGGCTACACCTTC.

CDR3 DNA sequence: TGTGCCACCAGCATGATGTGGGAGGGGACCCACGCCTACAATGAGCAGTTCTTC. This encodes CATSMMWEGTHAYNEQFF. V and J are TRBV15 and TRBJ2-1; 7 bases fit TRBD2. The CDR3 has 18 residues. The ends lost 4 bases at V and 2 bases at J; junction bases unmatched: 14. The germline gives CDR1 LNHNV, CDR2 YYDKDF (reference sequence).

Worth noting for this clonotype: This could be a read error, since a much larger clone is one nucleotide away. The chain uses TRBV28 and TRBJ2-5, with D maybe TRBD2 (6 bases). CDR1 is MDHEN and CDR2 is SYDVKM in the germline V gene. The CDR3 sequence is 17 residues long. The CDR3 bases are TGTGCCAGCAGTTTCCTCACCCAGCGGGCCCTAAAAGAGACCCAGTGCTTC. Translating gives CASSFLTQRALKETQCF.

This clonotype was counted only a few times. The chain uses TRBV20-1 and TRBJ2-5; 8 nucleotides agree with TRBD2. Germline values: CDR1 DFQATT, CDR2 SNEGSKA (reference sequence). There are 18 residues in the CDR3. V was clipped by 0 bases and J by 5 bases; unmatched bases: 17. The CDR3 sequence is CSARDLFLAGPLRETQYF. DNA of the CDR3: TGCAGTGCTAGAGATCTGTTTCTAGCGGGCCCCCTACGGGAGACCCAGTACTTC.